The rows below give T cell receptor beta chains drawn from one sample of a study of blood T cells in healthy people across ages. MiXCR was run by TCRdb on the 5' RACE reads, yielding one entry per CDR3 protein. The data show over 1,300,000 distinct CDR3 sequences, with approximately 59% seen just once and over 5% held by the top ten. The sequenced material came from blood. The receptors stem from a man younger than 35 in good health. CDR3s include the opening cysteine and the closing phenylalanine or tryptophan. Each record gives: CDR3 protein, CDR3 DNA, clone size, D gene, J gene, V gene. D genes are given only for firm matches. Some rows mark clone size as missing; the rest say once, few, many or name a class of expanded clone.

CDR3aa: CASSRTGRYGELFF
CDR3nt: TGTGCCAGCAGCCGGACAGGGCGGTACGGGGAGCTGTTTTTT
abundance: .
d_gene: TRBD1
j_gene: TRBJ2-2
v_gene: TRBV11-3

CDR3aa: CASSLRTNGAIDTQYF
CDR3nt: TGTGCCAGCAGCTTACGTACCAATGGGGCAATAGATACGCAGTATTTT
abundance: .
d_gene: .
j_gene: TRBJ2-3
v_gene: TRBV5-5

CDR3aa: CASSSLRGPYSYEQYF
CDR3nt: TGTGCCAGCAGTTCTTTGCGGGGGCCCTACTCCTACGAGCAGTACTTC
abundance: few
d_gene: .
j_gene: TRBJ2-7
v_gene: TRBV28

CDR3aa: CASSQTGGEQETQYF
CDR3nt: TGCGCCAGCAGCCAAACAGGGGGAGAACAAGAGACCCAGTACTTC
abundance: .
d_gene: TRBD1
j_gene: TRBJ2-5
v_gene: TRBV4-3

CDR3aa: CASSGALNTEAFF
CDR3nt: TGTGCCAGTAGTGGGGCCCTGAACACTGAAGCTTTCTTT
abundance: few
d_gene: .
j_gene: TRBJ1-1
v_gene: TRBV19

CDR3aa: CASRPQGDLDEQYF
CDR3nt: TGTGCCAGCAGACCGCAGGGGGATCTGGACGAGCAGTACTTC
abundance: few
d_gene: TRBD1
j_gene: TRBJ2-7
v_gene: TRBV27

CDR3aa: CASSLGALETQYF
CDR3nt: TGTGCCAGCAGTTTAGGGGCTCTGGAGACCCAGTACTTC
abundance: few
d_gene: .
j_gene: TRBJ2-5
v_gene: TRBV12-3/TRBV12-4

CDR3aa: CASSLAPSSSTQYF
CDR3nt: TGTGCCAGCAGCTTAGCCCCCTCGAGCTCTACGCAGTATTTT
abundance: .
d_gene: .
j_gene: TRBJ2-3
v_gene: TRBV11-2

CDR3aa: CSAGWGGEQYF
CDR3nt: TGCAGCGCTGGATGGGGGGGGGAGCAGTACTTC
abundance: .
d_gene: TRBD2
j_gene: TRBJ2-4
v_gene: TRBV29-1

CDR3aa: CASSSPPGLVTYEQYF
CDR3nt: TGTGCCAGCAGTTCTCCCCCTGGACTAGTAACCTACGAGCAGTACTTC
abundance: .
d_gene: TRBD2
j_gene: TRBJ2-7
v_gene: TRBV12-3/TRBV12-4

CDR3aa: CASSKLGQGAYNEQFF
CDR3nt: TGCGCCAGCAGCAAATTAGGACAGGGTGCCTACAATGAGCAGTTCTTC
abundance: few
d_gene: TRBD1
j_gene: TRBJ2-1
v_gene: TRBV4-1

CDR3aa: CASSGPGLVGDQETQYF
CDR3nt: TGTGCCAGCAGTGGCCCGGGACTAGTGGGGGATCAAGAGACCCAGTACTTC
abundance: .
d_gene: TRBD2
j_gene: TRBJ2-5
v_gene: TRBV6-1

CDR3aa: CASSRVKYDDYTF
CDR3nt: TGTGCCAGCAGCCGCGTAAAGTACGATGACTACACCTTC
abundance: .
d_gene: .
j_gene: TRBJ1-2
v_gene: TRBV7-2

CDR3aa: CSARGDRAHGAFF
CDR3nt: TGCAGTGCTAGGGGGGACAGGGCCCACGGCGCTTTCTTT
abundance: .
d_gene: TRBD1
j_gene: TRBJ1-1
v_gene: TRBV20-1

CDR3aa: CASTETSPTDTQYF
CDR3nt: TGTGCCAGCACCGAAACTAGCCCAACAGATACGCAGTATTTT
abundance: .
d_gene: .
j_gene: TRBJ2-3
v_gene: TRBV6-5

CDR3aa: CASSLSPGQVWEQYF
CDR3nt: TGTGCCAGCAGTTTATCGCCGGGGCAGGTTTGGGAGCAGTACTTC
abundance: .
d_gene: .
j_gene: TRBJ2-7
v_gene: TRBV27

CDR3aa: CATSKGEGRAIEAFF
CDR3nt: TGTGCCACCAGCAAGGGGGAAGGGAGGGCCATTGAAGCTTTCTTT
abundance: few
d_gene: .
j_gene: TRBJ1-1
v_gene: TRBV15

CDR3aa: CASSVGTLIGGYTF
CDR3nt: TGTGCCAGCAGCGTCGGCACCTTGATCGGTGGCTACACCTTC
abundance: .
d_gene: .
j_gene: TRBJ1-2
v_gene: TRBV9

CDR3aa: CASKNSGLGYTF
CDR3nt: TGTGCCAGCAAGAACTCAGGGCTTGGCTACACCTTC
abundance: .
d_gene: .
j_gene: TRBJ1-2
v_gene: TRBV11-2

CDR3aa: CASSSGQGGYTEAFF
CDR3nt: TGTGCCAGCAGCTCCGGGCAGGGGGGCTACACTGAAGCTTTCTTT
abundance: .
d_gene: TRBD1
j_gene: TRBJ1-1
v_gene: TRBV9